This section outlines one T cell receptor (beta chain) sequence together with its context. This sample stems from a study of T cell responses to AZD1222 COVID-19 vaccine. Sequencing used immunoSEQ multiplex PCR; TCRdb keeps in-frame clones, though not all of them. This sample carries roughly 100,000 clones, roughly 90% of them seen once, and the ten largest clones take over 4.5%. Germline V gene data show CDR1 as SGHAT and CDR2 as FQNNGV. CDR3 length: 15 residues. The V end lost 4 bases, the J end lost 0 bases, and 10 bases lay between the germline ends. The rearrangement uses TRBV11-2 and TRBJ1-3, with D hard to call. The sequence derives from an adult in good health. The material sequenced was peripheral blood, taken on day 0 of AZD1222 vaccination. CDR3 coding DNA: TGTGCCAGCAGCTCCTTTCTCGGCTCTGGAAACACCATATATTTT. It specifies CASSSFLGSGNTIYF.